This T cell receptor beta chain is from a study of T cell responses to AZD1222 COVID-19 vaccine. This clone appeared once. CDR1 is LNHDA and CDR2 is SQIVND in the germline V gene (reference sequence). The CDR3 sequence is 12 residues long. J was trimmed by 11 bases and V by 3 bases; bases with no gene match: 6. Assay: immunoSEQ multiplex PCR; the TCRdb copy retains only in-frame clones and omits some. The sample lists about 83,000 clones, 75% to 90% seen once, with more than 3% in the top ten. This rearrangement joins TRBV19 to TRBJ1-1, with 7 positions matching TRBD1. This sequence was found in an adult who received the AZD1222 COVID-19 vaccine. Sequenced here: peripheral blood, sampled 28 days after the second AZD1222 dose. The CDR3 region has the DNA TGTGCCAGTAGTATGGGACAGACTGCCGCTTTCTTT. This encodes CASSMGQTAAFF.